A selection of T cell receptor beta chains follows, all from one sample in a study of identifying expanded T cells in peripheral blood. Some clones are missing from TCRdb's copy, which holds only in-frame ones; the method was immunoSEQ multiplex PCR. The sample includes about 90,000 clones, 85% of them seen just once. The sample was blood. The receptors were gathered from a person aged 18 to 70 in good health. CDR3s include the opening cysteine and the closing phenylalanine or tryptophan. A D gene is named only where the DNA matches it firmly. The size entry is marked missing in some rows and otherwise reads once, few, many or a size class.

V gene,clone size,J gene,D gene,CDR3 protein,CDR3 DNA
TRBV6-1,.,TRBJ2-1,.,CASSEEQGRPDEQFF,TGTGCCAGCAGTGAGGAACAGGGACGGCCGGATGAGCAGTTCTTC
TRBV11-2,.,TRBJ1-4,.,CASSLGAEYEKLFF,TGTGCCAGCAGCTTAGGAGCGGAATACGAAAAACTGTTTTTT
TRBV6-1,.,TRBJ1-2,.,CASSEILWNYGYTF,TGTGCCAGCAGTGAAATACTATGGAACTATGGCTACACCTTC
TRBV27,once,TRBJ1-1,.,CASRSGVSNTEAFF,TGTGCCAGCAGGTCAGGGGTGAGTAACACTGAAGCTTTCTTT
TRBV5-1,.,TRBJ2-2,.,CASSLSQGTGELFF,TGCGCCAGCAGCTTAAGTCAGGGGACCGGGGAGCTGTTTTTT
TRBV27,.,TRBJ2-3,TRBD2,CASSLFRPAHGLAGGDTQYF,TGTGCCAGCAGTTTATTTCGCCCGGCCCACGGACTAGCGGGGGGGGATACGCAGTATTTT
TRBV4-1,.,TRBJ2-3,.,CASSLPPASGTDTQYF,TGCGCCAGCAGCCTCCCACCCGCCAGCGGCACAGATACGCAGTATTTT
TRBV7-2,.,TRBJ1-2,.,CASSLEGDGYTF,TGTGCCAGCAGCTTAGAGGGGGATGGCTACACCTTC
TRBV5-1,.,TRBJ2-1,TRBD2,CASSLDSGGSNEQFF,TGCGCCAGCAGCTTGGATTCGGGGGGTAGCAATGAGCAGTTCTTC
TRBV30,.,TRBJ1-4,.,CAWSEGFGEKLFF,TGTGCCTGGAGTGAAGGGTTCGGTGAAAAACTGTTTTTT
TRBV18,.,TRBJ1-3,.,CASSPASGSRGNTIYF,TGTGCCAGCTCACCAGCTTCGGGATCTCGAGGAAACACCATATATTTT
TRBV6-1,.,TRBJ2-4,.,CASGVQNIQYF,TGTGCCAGTGGGGTTCAAAACATTCAGTACTTC
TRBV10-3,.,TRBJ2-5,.,CAISESTSQTQYF,TGTGCCATCAGTGAGTCTACGAGTCAGACCCAGTACTTC
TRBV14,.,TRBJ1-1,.,CASSQGPYGEAFF,TGTGCCAGCAGCCAAGGGCCTTACGGTGAAGCTTTCTTT
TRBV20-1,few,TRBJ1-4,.,CSFKEKLFF,TGCAGTTTTAAGGAAAAACTGTTTTTT
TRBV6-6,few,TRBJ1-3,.,CASTISGNTIYF,TGTGCCAGCACCATCTCTGGAAACACCATATATTTT
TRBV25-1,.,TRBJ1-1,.,CASSTTGNTEAFF,TGTGCCAGCAGTACGACAGGGAACACTGAAGCTTTCTTT
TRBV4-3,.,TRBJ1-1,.,CASSQDPGGYTEAFF,TGCGCCAGCAGCCAAGATCCGGGGGGGTACACTGAAGCTTTCTTT
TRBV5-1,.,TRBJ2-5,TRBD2,CASSFGTSGVWETQYF,TGCGCCAGCAGCTTTGGGACTAGCGGGGTGTGGGAGACCCAGTACTTC
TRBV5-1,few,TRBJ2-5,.,CASSPWGVQETQYF,TGCGCCAGCAGCCCGTGGGGCGTGCAAGAGACCCAGTACTTC
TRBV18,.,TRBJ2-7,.,CASSPPPMARGLKLYEQYF,TGTGCCAGCTCACCACCGCCCATGGCTAGGGGACTCAAACTCTACGAGCAGTACTTC
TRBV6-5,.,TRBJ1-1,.,CASGKEGVTEAFF,TGTGCCAGCGGAAAGGAGGGAGTAACTGAAGCTTTCTTT
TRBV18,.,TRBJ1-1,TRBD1,CASSAGQGSEAFF,TGTGCCAGCTCAGCCGGACAGGGGTCTGAAGCTTTCTTT
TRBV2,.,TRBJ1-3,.,CASSQQHTSSGNTIYF,TGTGCCAGCAGTCAACAACATACGAGCTCTGGAAACACCATATATTTT
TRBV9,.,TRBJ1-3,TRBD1,CASSVANRGAYGNTIYF,TGTGCCAGCAGCGTGGCAAACAGGGGGGCGTATGGAAACACCATATATTTT
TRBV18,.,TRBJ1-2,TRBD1,CASSPAGGDYGYTF,TGTGCCAGCTCACCTGCAGGGGGAGACTATGGCTACACCTTC
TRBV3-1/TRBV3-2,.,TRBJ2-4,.,CASWDIQYF,TGTGCCAGCTGGGACATTCAGTACTTC
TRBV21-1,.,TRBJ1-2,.,CASSGGQLGFGYTF,TGTGCCAGCAGCGGGGGACAGCTCGGTTTCGGCTACACCTTC
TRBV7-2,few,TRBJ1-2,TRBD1,CASSLQTGDSGYTF,TGTGCCAGCAGCTTACAGACAGGGGACAGTGGCTACACCTTC
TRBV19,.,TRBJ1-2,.,CASSSIPGTGWANYGYTF,TGTGCCAGTAGCTCAATTCCGGGGACGGGTTGGGCTAACTATGGCTACACCTTC
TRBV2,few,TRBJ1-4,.,CASRVDWTREKLFF,TGTGCCAGCAGGGTCGACTGGACCAGGGAAAAACTGTTTTTT
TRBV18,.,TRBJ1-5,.,CASSPRIADGGNQPQHF,TGTGCCAGCTCACCACGAATAGCCGATGGGGGCAATCAGCCCCAGCATTTT
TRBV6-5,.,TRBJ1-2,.,CASSFGRNYGYTF,TGTGCCAGCAGTTTCGGACGGAACTATGGCTACACCTTC
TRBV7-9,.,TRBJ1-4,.,CASSSGQSNEKLFF,TGTGCCAGCAGCTCTGGACAGTCTAATGAAAAACTGTTTTTT
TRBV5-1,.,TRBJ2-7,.,CATRRAGLYDEQYF,TGCGCCACCAGACGCGCAGGGCTGTACGACGAGCAGTACTTC